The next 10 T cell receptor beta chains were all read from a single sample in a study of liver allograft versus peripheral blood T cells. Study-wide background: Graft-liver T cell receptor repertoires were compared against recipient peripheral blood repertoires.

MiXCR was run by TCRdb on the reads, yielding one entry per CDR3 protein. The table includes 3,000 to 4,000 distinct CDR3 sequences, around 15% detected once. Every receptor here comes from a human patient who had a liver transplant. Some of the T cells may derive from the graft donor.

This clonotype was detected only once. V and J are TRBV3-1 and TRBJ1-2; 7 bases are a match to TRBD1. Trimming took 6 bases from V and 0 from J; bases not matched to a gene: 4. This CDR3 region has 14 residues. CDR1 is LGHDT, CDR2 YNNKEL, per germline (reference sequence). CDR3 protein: CASRPTGSNYGYTF. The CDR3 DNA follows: TGTGCCAGCAGACCGACAGGGTCTAACTATGGCTACACCTTC.

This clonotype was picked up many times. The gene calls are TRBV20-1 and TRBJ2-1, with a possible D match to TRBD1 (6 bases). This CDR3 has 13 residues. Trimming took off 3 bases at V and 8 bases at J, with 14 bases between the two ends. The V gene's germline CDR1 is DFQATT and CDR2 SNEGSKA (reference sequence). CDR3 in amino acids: CSASLHRGYEQFF. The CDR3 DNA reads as TGCAGTGCTAGTTTACATAGGGGGTATGAGCAGTTCTTC.

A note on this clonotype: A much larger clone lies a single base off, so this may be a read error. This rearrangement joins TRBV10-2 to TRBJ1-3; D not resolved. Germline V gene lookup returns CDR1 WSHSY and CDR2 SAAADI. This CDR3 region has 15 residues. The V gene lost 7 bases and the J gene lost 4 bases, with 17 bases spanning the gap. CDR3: CASTSSSPGGNTIYF. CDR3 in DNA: TGCGCCAGCACTTCTTCTTCTCCGGGGGGAAACACCATATATTTT.

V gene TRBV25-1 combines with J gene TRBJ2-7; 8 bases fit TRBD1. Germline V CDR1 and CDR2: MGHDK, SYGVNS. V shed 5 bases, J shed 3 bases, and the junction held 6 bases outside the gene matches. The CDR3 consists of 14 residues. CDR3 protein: CASSQGAQDYEQYF. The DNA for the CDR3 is TGTGCCAGCAGTCAGGGGGCCCAAGACTACGAGCAGTACTTC.

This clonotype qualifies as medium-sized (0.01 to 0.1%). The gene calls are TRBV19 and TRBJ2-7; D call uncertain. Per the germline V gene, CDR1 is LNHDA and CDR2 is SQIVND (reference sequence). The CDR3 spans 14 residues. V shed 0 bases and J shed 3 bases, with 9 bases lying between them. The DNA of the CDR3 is TGTGCCAGTAGTATAGACGGGTCGGGCTACGAGCAGTACTTC. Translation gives CASSIDGSGYEQYF.

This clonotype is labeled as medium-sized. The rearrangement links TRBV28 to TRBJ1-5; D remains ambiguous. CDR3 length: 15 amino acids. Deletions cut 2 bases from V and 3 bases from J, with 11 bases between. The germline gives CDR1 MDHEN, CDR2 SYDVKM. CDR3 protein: CASSLVGPYNQPQHF. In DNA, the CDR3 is TGTGCCAGCAGTTTAGTAGGTCCCTACAATCAGCCCCAGCATTTT.

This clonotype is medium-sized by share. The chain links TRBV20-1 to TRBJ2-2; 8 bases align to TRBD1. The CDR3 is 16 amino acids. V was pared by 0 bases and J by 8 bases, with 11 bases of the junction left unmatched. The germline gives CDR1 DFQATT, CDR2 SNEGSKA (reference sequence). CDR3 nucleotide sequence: TGCAGTGCTAGAGAATTGGGACAGGCGCGGGAAGGGGAGCTGTTTTTT. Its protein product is CSARELGQAREGELFF.

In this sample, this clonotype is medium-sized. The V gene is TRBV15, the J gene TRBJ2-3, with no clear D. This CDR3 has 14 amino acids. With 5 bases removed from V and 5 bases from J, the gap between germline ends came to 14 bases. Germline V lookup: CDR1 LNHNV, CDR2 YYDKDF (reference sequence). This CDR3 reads CATSLSVILDTQYF. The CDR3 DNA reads TGTGCCACCAGCTTGTCAGTAATCTTAGATACGCAGTATTTT. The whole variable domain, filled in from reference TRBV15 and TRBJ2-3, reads DAMVIQNPRYQVTQFGKPVTLSCSQTLNHNVMYWYQQKSSQAPKLLFHYYDKDFNNEADTPDNFQSRRPNTSFCFLDIRSPGLGDTAMYLCATSLSVILDTQYFGPGTRLTVL.

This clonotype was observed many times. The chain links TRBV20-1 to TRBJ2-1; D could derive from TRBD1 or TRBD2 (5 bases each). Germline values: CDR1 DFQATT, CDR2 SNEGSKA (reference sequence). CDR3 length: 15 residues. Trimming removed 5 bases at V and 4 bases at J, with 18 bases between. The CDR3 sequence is CSAPDGWDPYNEQFF. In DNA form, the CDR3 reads TGCAGTGCTCCCGACGGGTGGGACCCTTACAATGAGCAGTTCTTC.

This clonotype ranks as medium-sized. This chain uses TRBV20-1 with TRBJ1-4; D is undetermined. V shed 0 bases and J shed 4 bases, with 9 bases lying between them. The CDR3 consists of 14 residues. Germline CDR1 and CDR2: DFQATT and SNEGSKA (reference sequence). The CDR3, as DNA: TGCAGTGCTAGAGAGGGGAGTTTTAATGAAAAACTGTTTTTT. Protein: CSAREGSFNEKLFF.